These 27 T cell receptor beta chains came from one sample sequenced in a study of OX40 agonist ivuxolimab in advanced cancers. Some clones are missing from TCRdb's copy, which holds only in-frame ones; the method was immunoSEQ multiplex PCR. Altogether about 73,000 clones are present, over 75% being singletons, with the ten largest covering less than 0.6%. This material consisted of CD4+ or CD8+ T cells sorted from blood, taken in a trial of the OX40 agonist ivuxolimab. These TCRs come from an adult with an advanced solid tumor such as melanoma, head and neck, liver or kidney cancer.

The chain uses TRBV5-6 and TRBJ1-1; a possible D gene is TRBD1 (6 bases). There are 13 residues in the CDR3. Germline lookup yields CDR1 SGHDT and CDR2 YYEEEE. V gave up 4 bases and J gave up 1 base, with 8 bases separating them. The CDR3 DNA sequence: TGTGCCAGCAGCGGGACACCGAACACTGAAGCTTTCTTT. It specifies CASSGTPNTEAFF.

This chain links TRBV11-2 with TRBJ2-7; TRBD2 aligns across 10 bases. The CDR3 contains 16 residues. V was clipped by 5 bases and J by 0 bases; unmatched bases: 7. The germline gives CDR1 SGHAT, CDR2 FQNNGV. CDR3 protein: CASSPRLAGSSYEQYF. CDR3 nucleotides: TGTGCCAGCAGCCCCAGACTAGCGGGTAGCTCCTACGAGCAGTACTTC.

This chain uses TRBV5-8 with TRBJ1-2; D is ambiguous. Between the trimmed V and J ends, which lost 10 bases and 2 bases, there was a span of 18 bases. The length of the CDR3 is 14 residues. Per the germline V gene, CDR1 is SGHTS and CDR2 is YDEGEE. In DNA, the CDR3 is TGTGCCTCTCCTGAGGAAATCTGGAACTATGGCTACACCTTC. It specifies CASPEEIWNYGYTF.

J is TRBJ2-4 and V is TRBV6-5; 8 bases fit TRBD1. Germline-derived CDR1 and CDR2 are MNHEY and SVGAGI. The trim removed 6 bases at V and 0 bases at J, leaving 7 bases unmatched. This CDR3 is built from 16 residues. The CDR3 protein is CASRYTGGAAKNIQYF. The CDR3 bases are TGTGCCAGCAGGTACACAGGGGGTGCAGCCAAAAACATTCAGTACTTC.

The V call is TRBV7-3, the J call TRBJ2-5; TRBD1 matches 7 bases. The CDR3 is 15 residues long. J gave up 1 base and V 5 bases, and 7 bases lay outside the gene matches. CDR1 is SGHTA and CDR2 is FQGTGA in the germline V gene. The CDR3 spells CASSPRTGPQETQYF. The CDR3 DNA sequence: TGTGCCAGCAGCCCCCGGACAGGTCCCCAAGAGACCCAGTACTTC.

DNA of the CDR3: TGTGCCAGCAGCTATGGAATTTCCTACAATGAGCAGTTCTTC. Protein sequence: CASSYGISYNEQFF. The genes are TRBV7-9 and TRBJ2-1; D gene uncertain. The CDR3 has 14 amino acids. V lost 4 bases and J 1 base, leaving 8 bases between the germline ends. The germline gives CDR1 SEHNR, CDR2 FQNEAQ (reference sequence).

The chain uses TRBV15 and TRBJ2-3, with a tentative D call TRBD1 (6 bases). The CDR3 has 15 amino acids. Trimming shortened V by 1 base and J by 10 bases, and 18 bases separated the two germline ends. Germline CDR1 is LNHNV and CDR2 is YYDKDF (reference sequence). Here the CDR3 DNA reads TGTGCCACCAGCAGAGGGAGAGATACAGGGTTCGCGCAGTATTTT. Translated, it gives CATSRGRDTGFAQYF.

The J gene is TRBJ1-2, the V gene TRBV5-6; a weak D match, TRBD1 (6 bases). Trimming removed 1 base at V and 4 bases at J, with 11 bases between. The CDR3 spans 14 residues. The germline V gene has CDR1 SGHDT and CDR2 YYEEEE. The CDR3 coding sequence is TGTGCCAGCAGCTTGAAGGACAGACCCTATGGCTACACCTTC. Translating gives CASSLKDRPYGYTF.

The chain is built from TRBV6-6 and TRBJ2-7; TRBD1 matches 9 bases. V gave up 7 bases and J gave up 3 bases; unmatched junction bases: 10. The CDR3 has 15 residues. In germline, CDR1 is MNHNY, CDR2 SVGAGI (reference sequence). Here the CDR3 DNA reads TGTGCCAGCACCCCGGGACAGGGAAGGTTCTACGAGCAGTACTTC. Translation gives CASTPGQGRFYEQYF.

The V call is TRBV4-1, the J call TRBJ2-3; no definite D call. The CDR3 loop spans 16 amino acids. Looked up from germline, CDR1 is MGHRA and CDR2 is YSYEKL. V shed 1 base and J shed 0 bases, with 11 bases lying between them. This chain's CDR3 is CASSQGRRLSTDTQYF. CDR3 coding DNA: TGCGCCAGCAGCCAAGGCAGGCGCCTTAGCACAGATACGCAGTATTTT.

The V and J genes are TRBV9 and TRBJ1-2; D perhaps matches TRBD1 (5 bases). This CDR3 has 13 residues. Germline V gene lookup returns CDR1 SGDLS and CDR2 YYNGEE. V shed 0 bases and J shed 8 bases, with 11 bases lying between them. CDR3 amino acids: CASSVGQTGGYTF. CDR3 coding DNA: TGTGCCAGCAGCGTAGGACAGACTGGCGGCTACACCTTC. The full variable domain, its missing parts supplied by reference TRBV9 and TRBJ1-2, is DSGVTQTPKHLITATGQRVTLRCSPRSGDLSVYWYQQSLDQGLQFLIQYYNGEERAKGNILERFSAQQFPDLHSELNLSSLELGDSALYFCASSVGQTGGYTFGSGTRLTVV.

This chain uses TRBV10-3 with TRBJ2-7; 11 positions match TRBD1. V shed 8 bases, J shed 3 bases, and the junction held 3 bases outside the gene matches. This CDR3 has 13 amino acids. The germline gives CDR1 ENHRY, CDR2 SYGVKD. CDR3 nucleotides: TGTGCCATCCGGACAGGGGGCATCTACGAGCAGTACTTC. It specifies CAIRTGGIYEQYF.

CDR3 protein: CASSFTQGTGEGDTQYF. CDR3 nucleotide sequence: TGCGCCAGCAGCTTTACGCAAGGGACAGGGGAGGGAGATACGCAGTATTTT. The chain joins TRBV5-1 to TRBJ2-3; 10 bases are shared with TRBD1. Germline loops: CDR1 SGHRS, CDR2 YFSETQ. Unmatched junction bases numbered 11, after V lost 2 bases and J lost 5 bases. The CDR3 sequence is 17 residues long. The full variable domain, rest sourced from reference TRBV5-1 and TRBJ2-3, is KAGVTQTPRYLIKTRGQQVTLSCSPISGHRSVSWYQQTPGQGLQFLFEYFSETQRNKGNFPGRFSGRQFSNSRSEMNVSTLELGDSALYLCASSFTQGTGEGDTQYFGPGTRLTVL.

This clone appeared a single time. This sequence joins TRBV12-5 and TRBJ1-1, with TRBD1 identical over 7 bases. Per the germline V gene, CDR1 is LGHNT and CDR2 is FRNRAP. After removal of 6 bases from V and 1 base from J, the junction contained 8 bases not matched to a gene. The CDR3 spans 15 residues. DNA for the CDR3: TGTGCTAGTGGCTTAGACAGACAGGGGAACACTGAAGCTTTCTTT. Residues: CASGLDRQGNTEAFF.

The CDR3 region has the DNA TGTGCCAGTATGAGGACAGGGGGTCTCGCTGACACTGAAGCTTTCTTT. Translation: CASMRTGGLADTEAFF. The chain employs TRBV19 and TRBJ1-1; 10 bases map to TRBD1. The CDR3 spans 16 residues. V lost 7 bases, J lost 3 bases, and 11 bases stayed unmatched. Per germline, CDR1 LNHDA and CDR2 SQIVND (reference sequence). Full variable domain (outside the CDR3, taken from reference TRBV19 and TRBJ1-1): DGGITQSPKYLFRKEGQNVTLSCEQNLNHDAMYWYRQDPGQGLRLIYYSQIVNDFQKGDIAEGYSVSREKKESFPLTVTSAQKNPTAFYLCASMRTGGLADTEAFFGQGTRLTVV.

The chain joins TRBV7-2 to TRBJ2-7; D is perhaps TRBD1 (6 bases). This CDR3 region has 15 residues. The germline V gene has CDR1 SGHTA and CDR2 FQGNSA. The V and J ends lost 1 base and 5 bases respectively, with 15 bases between them. The CDR3 bases are TGTGCCAGCAGCTTAGGGGCCTGGGGGCTCAACGAGCAGTACTTC. Translated: CASSLGAWGLNEQYF.

The J gene is TRBJ1-1, the V gene TRBV9; D might be TRBD1 (5 bases). This CDR3 is 14 amino acids long. Germline V lookup: CDR1 SGDLS, CDR2 YYNGEE. Trimming stripped 3 bases from V and 0 bases from J, with 9 bases between. The CDR3 DNA follows: TGTGCCAGCAGCGGGGCAGGGATGAACACTGAAGCTTTCTTT. Its translation: CASSGAGMNTEAFF.

The rearrangement joins TRBV5-1 to TRBJ2-2; TRBD1 is a possible D gene (5 bases). The CDR3 length is 15 residues. Germline loops: CDR1 SGHRS, CDR2 YFSETQ. The ends were cut back, 0 bases at V and 0 bases at J, with 6 bases in the middle. The CDR3 loop is CASSLGQSNTGELFF. The CDR3 coding sequence is TGCGCCAGCAGCTTGGGACAGTCGAACACCGGGGAGCTGTTTTTT.

The chain uses TRBV7-2 and TRBJ1-5; D unclear. This CDR3 spans 14 amino acids. Trimming removed 1 base from V and 3 bases from J, with 7 bases in between. CDR1 and CDR2 from the germline V gene are SGHTA and FQGNSA. The CDR3 sequence is CASSLVLNNQPQHF. The CDR3 nucleotides read TGTGCCAGCAGCTTAGTACTGAACAATCAGCCCCAGCATTTT.

This chain connects TRBV11-2 to TRBJ2-7; 8 positions match TRBD2. Germline CDR1 is SGHAT and CDR2 is FQNNGV. The junction had 9 bases not matched to a gene; V was cut back by 5 bases and J by 6 bases. The CDR3 spans 14 residues. The CDR3 region has the DNA TGTGCCAGCAGCCGAACCGGGACTAGTGGCGAGCAGTACTTC. Encoded protein: CASSRTGTSGEQYF.

The J gene is TRBJ2-7, the V gene TRBV19, with 9 bases aligning to TRBD1. V dropped 7 bases and J dropped 5; count of bases not matched to a gene: 6. This CDR3 is 13 amino acids long. Per the germline V gene, CDR1 is LNHDA and CDR2 is SQIVND (reference sequence). CDR3 amino acids: CASKDRGTNEQYF. Written as DNA, the CDR3 is TGTGCCAGTAAAGACAGGGGGACCAACGAGCAGTACTTC.

V gene TRBV11-2 combines with J gene TRBJ2-1, with 7 nucleotides matching TRBD1. CDR3 size: 15 residues. Trimming took 3 bases from V and 1 from J; bases not matched to a gene: 3. CDR1 SGHAT and CDR2 FQNNGV come from the germline V gene. The CDR3 DNA follows: TGTGCCAGCAGCTTTGACAGGGATTCCTACAATGAGCAGTTCTTC. Its translation is CASSFDRDSYNEQFF.

This chain joins TRBV2 and TRBJ2-1; no firm D call. Germline CDR1 and CDR2: SNHLY and FYNNEI. V was trimmed by 4 bases and J by 7 bases, leaving 11 bases between them. The CDR3 covers 13 residues. The CDR3 sequence: CASSGILGNEQFF. CDR3 nucleotide sequence: TGTGCCAGCAGTGGCATTCTTGGGAATGAGCAGTTCTTC.

The chain employs TRBV6-6 and TRBJ1-1, with D possibly TRBD1 on 5 matching bases. Germline V gene data show CDR1 as MNHNY and CDR2 as SVGAGI (reference sequence). This CDR3 is built from 14 residues. V was cut by 7 bases and J by 1 base, with 13 bases left in between. CDR3 loop: CASTIRVENTEAFF. In nucleotides, the CDR3 is TGTGCCAGCACTATCAGGGTGGAGAACACTGAAGCTTTCTTT.

The gene calls are TRBV7-3 and TRBJ2-3, with 13 bases identical to TRBD2. Germline V gene data show CDR1 as SGHTA and CDR2 as FQGTGA. The ends lost 1 base at V and 2 bases at J; junction bases unmatched: 12. The CDR3 is made up of 20 amino acids. For the CDR3, the DNA is TGTGCCAGCAGCTTAAGGGGCTCATCGGGACTAGCGGGAAACACAGATACGCAGTATTTT. This sequence encodes CASSLRGSSGLAGNTDTQYF.

The V and J genes are TRBV7-6 and TRBJ2-5; 7 bases map to TRBD2. The CDR3 is made up of 14 amino acids. In germline, CDR1 is SGHVS, CDR2 FNYEAQ. The V gene end was trimmed by 5 bases and the J gene end by 3 bases; junction bases not matched to a gene: 6. CDR3 region: CASSGLAVKETQYF. CDR3 sequence (DNA): TGTGCCAGCAGCGGGCTAGCGGTAAAAGAGACCCAGTACTTC. Filled out from reference TRBV7-6 and TRBJ2-5, the complete variable domain reads GAGVSQSPRYKVTKRGQDVALRCDPISGHVSLYWYRQALGQGPEFLTYFNYEAQQDKSGLPNDRFSAERPEGSISTLTIQRTEQRDSAMYRCASSGLAVKETQYFGPGTRLLVL.

The chain combines TRBV10-3 with TRBJ2-7; D unresolved. The CDR3 length is 15 residues. Looked up from germline, CDR1 is ENHRY and CDR2 is SYGVKD. With 0 bases removed from V and 0 bases from J, the gap between germline ends came to 9 bases. CDR3 protein: CAISESTPSSYEQYF. The CDR3 nucleotides are TGTGCCATCAGTGAGTCCACTCCTAGCTCCTACGAGCAGTACTTC.